What follows is one TCR beta chain and its context. This sample stems from a study of PD-1 blockade in mismatch repair-deficient tumors. Germline CDR1 and CDR2: MDHEN and SYDVKM. After removal of 6 bases from V and 1 base from J, the junction contained 4 bases not matched to a gene. This CDR3 is 15 amino acids long. Sequencing used immunoSEQ multiplex PCR; TCRdb keeps in-frame clones, though not all of them. This sample yields 120,000 or so clones, of which about 88% are seen a single time; roughly 14% belongs to the top ten. The receptor's source is an adult with mismatch repair-deficient cancer. This material consisted of peripheral blood, taken 44 weeks after starting pembrolizumab. The J gene is TRBJ2-3, the V gene TRBV28, with 10 bases lining up with TRBD2. CDR3 bases: TGTGCCAGCAGACCTGGGACTAGCGGCACAGATACGCAGTATTTT. Its protein product is CASRPGTSGTDTQYF.